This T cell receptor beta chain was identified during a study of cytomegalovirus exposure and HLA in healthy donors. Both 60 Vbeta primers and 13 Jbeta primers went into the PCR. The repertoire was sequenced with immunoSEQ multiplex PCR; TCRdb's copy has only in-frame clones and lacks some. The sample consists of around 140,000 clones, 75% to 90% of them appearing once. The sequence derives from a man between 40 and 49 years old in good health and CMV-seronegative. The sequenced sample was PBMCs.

CDR3 nucleotide sequence: TGTGCCAGCAGCCGTACCGGGACAGGGGGGAGTCCGTCCACTGAAGCTTTCTTT. It encodes CASSRTGTGGSPSTEAFF. The chain carries TRBV11-2 and TRBJ1-1; 11 bases map to TRBD1. Germline loops: CDR1 SGHAT, CDR2 FQNNGV. V shed 5 bases and J 4 bases; nucleotides not matched to a gene: 15. The CDR3 has 18 amino acids.